Below, one T cell receptor (beta chain) is given with its context. What it recognizes is unknown. CDR1 and CDR2 (germline): SGHRS, YFSETQ. Trimming took 6 bases from V and 6 from J; bases not matched to a gene: 8. This CDR3 comprises 13 residues. The data originate from a study of identical twins. General study findings and limits: It was cross-sectional statistical analysis, not following the same donors, that the conclusions relied on.

Through template switching, a universal primer site was introduced, and the cDNA contained unique molecular identifiers. TCRdb re-derived calls from the 5' RACE reads in MiXCR, one entry per CDR3 protein. Of 500,000 to 550,000 distinct CDR3 sequences listed, about 22% are singletons. Healthy Caucasian donors formed the entire cohort. These same data were also listed under a study on yellow fever vaccine responses in identical twins. This second report adds: Reported findings indicate that twins' vaccine T cell responses seemed partially convergent, partially personalized.

This chain connects TRBV5-1 to TRBJ2-7, with TRBD2 identical over 8 bases. This sequence originates from a woman between 18 and 29 years old in good health. Material for sequencing was CD4+ T cells sorted from blood. The DNA of the CDR3 is TGCGCCAGCACTGATCCGGGAGGGCCCGAGCAGTACTTC. Encoded protein: CASTDPGGPEQYF.